This entry concerns a single T cell receptor beta chain. What antigen it recognizes has not been identified. The record has no base qualities; no much larger clone is one base away. These data belong to a study of blood T cell repertoires in COVID-19 (TCRdb year 2020). Study-level background: Samples from collaborators originated in the United States, Italy and Spain and spanned both the acute and convalescent phases of COVID-19. The repertoires were released in a freely available public database intended as a resource for research on the immune response to SARS-CoV-2. Samples were obtained from the ongoing ImmuneRACE study (first 160 participants) and from 1,000 to 1,500 subjects provided by 6 global collaborators. Deeply sampled blood TCRbeta repertoires from subjects exposed to, actively infected with, or recovered from COVID-19 were included in the dataset. The material from the prospective study consisted of cDNA or gDNA derived from T cells, B-cell-depleted T cells, or PBMCs. Sample metadata almost always included a de-identified subject ID, COVID-19 status, age in years and sex. Where available, HLA class I and class II types were obtained from metadata supplied by the sample provider rather than from assay-based typing. The investigation overall reported the following: Clinical and demographic metadata were provided uncurated, with the amount varying by source and participant.

The immunoSEQ Assay, a bias-controlled multiplex PCR, was used to amplify TCRbeta CDR3 regions from genomic DNA. The authors' analysis ran thus. Nucleated cell counts per sample were estimated from amplification of reference gene primers within the assay. To quantify the absolute abundance of each unique TCRbeta CDR3 rearrangement, sequence reads were collapsed and filtered. For each sample, productive Simpson clonality was calculated as the square root of Simpson's diversity index across productive rearrangements. Entries here come from immuneACCESS through TCRdb and include only in-frame sequences with V and J called. Some clones fail to appear in such tables; in the studies checked, an unresolved V gene covers under half of the shortfall, and the cause of the remainder is unknown. V, J and clone size are those of that table, while D and trimming were read from the DNA. The sample records some 320,000 clones, 87% of which are singletons. The ten largest clones add up to around 7.8% of the sample.

A second Seattle source provided samples from volunteer blood donors who had recovered from COVID-19. Each collaborating institution followed its own protocols to collect whole blood in K2EDTA tubes. For TCRbeta analysis, collaborators shipped samples as frozen whole blood, isolated PBMCs, or DNA extracted from either of those sample types. CDR1 and CDR2, looked up from the germline V gene, are SGDLS and YYNGEE. The CDR3 has 16 amino acids, counting the end cysteine and phenylalanine. The DNA shown is the 48-base CDR3, in frame from base 1. V is clipped by 2 bases and J by 2 bases, and the sequence between their germline boundaries is 14 bases long.

The TCR was taken from a woman in her fifties or sixties who had recovered from COVID-19. Sequencing was done on a sample of peripheral blood. The chain employs TRBV9 and TRBJ1-3; the D segment could be TRBD1, given 5 matching bases. In nucleotides, the sequence is TGTGCCAGCAGCGTTTTGCAGGGTGGAACTGGAAACACCATATATTTT. The translation is CASSVLQGGTGNTIYF.